This T cell receptor (beta chain) came from a study of blood T cell repertoires in COVID-19. The V gene's germline CDR1 is LGHDT and CDR2 YNNKEL (reference sequence). CDR3 length: 14 amino acids. The junction had 7 bases not matched to a gene; V was cut back by 6 bases and J by 10 bases. The table came from immunoSEQ multiplex PCR; TCRdb's copy has only in-frame clones and leaves some out. The sample contains around 99,000 clones, roughly 84% of which appear only once. The V and J genes are TRBV3-1 (or the pseudogene TRBV3-2) and TRBJ1-6; 9 nucleotides align to TRBD1. The origin of this receptor is a woman older than 75 with active or convalescent COVID-19. Material for sequencing was peripheral blood. The CDR3 spells CASRGDRVASPLHF. CDR3 in DNA: TGTGCCAGCAGGGGGGACAGGGTAGCCTCACCCCTCCACTTT.